The sequence of this T cell receptor (beta chain) was determined in a study of cytomegalovirus exposure and HLA in healthy donors (TCRdb year 2017). Study-wide context: According to an earlier analysis of 550 to 750 of the donors, roughly 180 million T cells yielded 100 million or so unique TCR beta sequences and more than 250 Gb of sequence data. About 310 gigabases of sequencing data and 80 million or so unique TCR sequences were included in an early release covering 550 to 800 HLA-typed donors. Of the roughly 390 genotyped donors, over 65% fell in the genetic ancestry cluster associated with self-reported Caucasian donors. The study aimed to test whether signatures of past pathogen exposure could be identified by cataloging public T cell receptors. The T cell repertoires of 666 subjects were profiled by immunosequencing and related to cytomegalovirus serostatus. A separate validation cohort of some 130 different subjects was used in addition to the roughly 700-subject first cohort. To predict cytomegalovirus infection status, the study combined high-throughput TCR immunosequencing, statistical association of individual TCRs with disease status, and machine learning. A later analysis re-examined previously published TCR beta repertoires from 500 to 700 donors and added high-resolution HLA genotyping to investigate patterns of TCR occurrence. The later analysis used no new phenotypic data to find candidate immune exposures, relying instead on TCR beta sequences and their occurrence across donors. In an earlier analysis of several hundred of the donors, high-throughput TCR beta sequencing was used to judge whether each TCR beta V gene segment behaved as functional or pseudogenic. Alongside the repertoire data, information on donor age, sex, ethnicity and CMV serostatus was compiled. In a later genetic analysis, genome-wide SNP genotypes for about 65% of the roughly 700 donors were used, and that subset was treated as a discovery cohort. Every discovery cohort repertoire had been produced on one sequencing platform. Both class I and class II loci were covered by HLA typing, at four-digit resolution. Typing coverage differed by locus: A, B, C, DRB1 and DQB1 were typed in about 629-640 donors, DQA1 in approximately 520, DPA1 in nearly 610, and DPB1 in 400 to 480. Roughly 5 DR-DQ haplotypes were handled as single units for association and clustering, since linkage in the cohort was strong. On average, around 240,000 unique TCR beta nucleotide sequences were sequenced per donor among 300 to 500 genotyped donors of the cohort, with roughly 20% of those sequences being non-productive.

The research as a whole found: The classifier was reported to diagnose cytomegalovirus status with high specificity and sensitivity in both the original cohort and the validation cohort. Linkage disequilibrium might explain the correlated functional status among segregating V segments, but an unknown experimental factor could not be ruled out. Compared with equally common non-associated chains, HLA-associated TCR beta chains in a later analysis were more clonally expanded and had lower generation probabilities. Because HLA typing was missing for some donors at each locus, association tests included only the typed subset. Only TCR beta chains were sequenced in this cohort, and the absence of alpha or paired-chain data limited detectable features. A cluster of highly shared sequence variants was judged likely to represent a technical artifact of the sequencing pipeline. Specific HLA alleles were associated with around 18,000 TCR beta sequences at a false discovery rate of 0.05 in a later analysis. Strong co-occurrence of HLA alleles, especially DR and DQ, made assigning TCR associations to individual alleles difficult. According to a later genetic analysis, donors in an Asian-associated ancestry cluster had fewer N-insertions in productive TCRs than the approximately 700-donor mean. A further reported finding was that TCR beta sequences accurately predicted the HLA-A and HLA-B alleles for most subjects in the first cohort. Broadly in line with IMGT annotations, most TCR beta V segments showed up in productive rearrangements about 87% or about 30% of the time in an earlier analysis of approximately 600 of the donors. The earlier analysis of a few hundred of the donors excluded approximately 17 rarely observed V segments, including chromosome 9 orphons, because counts were too low. In a later analysis, most CMV-associated TCR beta chains were found to appear HLA-restricted, with HLA associations seemingly driven largely by CMV exposure. In a later genetic analysis, a missense DCLRE1C variant was associated with V-gene and J-gene trimming of TCR beta chains, and the association was replicated in an independent cohort. In the study, 150 to 200 TCR beta chains were listed as associated with cytomegalovirus. According to a later analysis, parvovirus B19, influenza, CMV and Epstein-Barr virus appeared linked to several top co-occurrence clusters. CMV serostatus was the only immune exposure information available for the cohort. Presence/absence analyses assumed roughly uniform sequencing depth across donors, an assumption that may not hold. Most TCR sequences were observed very rarely across donors, whereas some public TCRs were present in many individuals. In a later analysis, the rate of TCR association differed among HLA loci, with DRB1 alleles having the most associated TCRs and HLA-C alleles having the fewest. Some IMGT-functional V segments, including TRBV6-2 and TRBV6-3, could not be distinguished by the 87-base-pair reads and were therefore excluded. In vitro tests confirmed that a few of the cytomegalovirus-associated TCR beta chains recognize cytomegalovirus antigens. The authors suggested that the approach could potentially be generalized to other disease states and immunological phenotypes.

V is cut back by 2 bases and J by 5 bases, with 2 bases in the junction unmatched. The CDR3 runs 14 residues from the cysteine to the phenylalanine. CDR3 DNA only is kept here, 42 bases in frame from base 1. Reading the germline V gene gives CDR1 LGHNT and CDR2 FRNRAP. This clone was found once. Its antigen is currently not known. It has no much larger one-base neighbor in the sample; base qualities were not kept. Libraries were constructed by the immunoSEQ multiplex PCR assay. For the multiplex PCR, a mixture combining 60 forward primers for TCR Vbeta segments and 13 reverse primers for TCR Jbeta segments was used. A multiplex PCR assay on genomic DNA amplified the CDR3 region of rearranged TCR beta genes. On the Illumina HiSeq System, the amplified TCR beta libraries were sequenced as 87-base-pair reads. Per the original workflow: Across the roughly 640 repertoires, a later analysis counted some 80 million unique TCR beta chains, around 10 million of which were shared by at least two donors. Raw reads were error-corrected and collapsed into unique sequences by a nearest-neighbor algorithm in which closely related sequences were merged to remove PCR and sequencing errors. Alignment of CDR3 sequences to IMGT reference sequences was used to assign V, D and J gene segments. For a sequence to be retained, a match of at least six nucleotides to both a V gene segment and a J gene segment was required. Rearrangements were called productive when the CDR3 lacked stop codons and stayed in frame with V and J; all others were non-productive. Following IMGT convention, CDR3 was defined as the stretch from the second conserved V-encoded cysteine up to the conserved J-encoded phenylalanine. The earlier analysis of 450 to 750 of the donors excluded any sequence lacking an unambiguous match to a single V gene segment. An earlier analysis of approximately 590 of the donors classified V segments as functional when productive rearrangements were above 56.7% and as segregating when the standard deviation between donors was above 5%. To diagnose cytomegalovirus status from the catalog of TCR beta chain sequences, a statistical classification framework was built. In a later analysis, TCR nucleotide sequences were compared against IMGT/GENE-DB human TR gene sequences so that V and J genes could be assigned. In a later analysis, CDR3 sequences and most-parsimonious VDJ recombination scenarios were assigned using the TCRdist pipeline. In a later analysis, each TCR beta chain was defined by its CDR3 amino acid sequence together with its V-gene family, and reads lacking a unique V-gene family were excluded. To address suspected cross-contamination and a sequencing artifact, a later analysis removed 592 highly shared, low-generation-probability nucleotide sequences. For each public chain, a later analysis derived a clonal expansion index from normalized ranks of inferred template counts within each repertoire. In a later analysis, generation probabilities were computed with a VDJ recombination model fitted to out-of-frame rearrangements, and the resulting probabilities were checked against IGoR. In a later analysis, hypergeometric tests were used to score TCR-TCR, TCR-HLA and TCR-CMV co-occurrence, with a repertoire-size bias correction applied to TCR pairs. False discovery rates were estimated in a later analysis by permuting HLA or CMV assignments 20 times. In a later analysis, co-occurring TCRs were grouped using DBSCAN, and TCRdist sequence similarity was added for clustering within HLA-allele-positive subsets. For co-occurrence clustering, repertoires with fewer than 30,000 or more than 120,000 public chains were excluded, along with a handful of repertoires with anomalous nucleotide sharing. The clones in this table, taken by TCRdb from immuneACCESS, are in-frame only. Not every clone is retained; where verified, under half of the shortfall comes from an unresolved V gene, and the cause of the rest is unknown. The V and J calls and clone size were taken over from that table, and D and trimming were inferred from the DNA. This sample gives about 140,000 clones in total; approximately 84% of them show up just once. Less than 1.5% of the sample is in the top ten clones.

In total, 600 or so healthy bone marrow donors made up the cohort. Cohort members were all nominally healthy when sampled, although unrecorded immune exposures were likely present. The donor was CMV seropositive and was included in the group of around 300 seropositive cohort members. A peripheral blood sample was collected from each donor, and TCR beta sequencing was performed on peripheral blood mononuclear cells. The Qiagen DNeasy Blood Extraction Kit was used to extract genomic DNA from the blood cell samples. The V gene is TRBV12-5 and the J gene is TRBJ1-4; the junction holds 7 bases that match TRBD1. Sequencing input: PBMCs. The sequence came from a man aged 30-40 years in good health and CMV-seropositive. This receptor carries the CDR3 CASGLSGGNEKLFF. The DNA reads TGTGCTAGTGGTTTGTCAGGGGGGAATGAAAAACTGTTTTTT.